Each of the 27 T cell receptor beta chains below was sequenced from the same sample in a study of blood T cell repertoires in COVID-19. Only in-frame clones appear in the TCRdb table, and some are missing; sequencing was by immunoSEQ multiplex PCR. This table holds approximately 180,000 clones, 88% found once. The sample comprised peripheral blood. These receptors were obtained from a man between 40 and 49 years old with active or convalescent COVID-19.

This chain uses TRBV29-1 with TRBJ2-3; 7 bases line up with TRBD1. This CDR3 spans 14 amino acids. Germline V gives CDR1 SQVTM, CDR2 ANQGSEA. V shed 6 bases, J shed 3 bases, and the junction held 9 bases outside the gene matches. The CDR3 spells CSVRDRDPTDTQYF. The DNA of the CDR3 is TGCAGCGTGAGAGACAGGGACCCTACAGATACGCAGTATTTT.

The chain employs TRBV27 and TRBJ1-2; no firm D call. Trimming left V 3 bases short and J 4 bases short, with 9 bases between. Germline V gives CDR1 MNHEY, CDR2 SMNVEV (reference sequence). CDR3 length: 13 amino acids. CDR3 in amino acids: CASSFGGSYGYTF. CDR3 coding DNA: TGTGCCAGCAGTTTCGGCGGTTCCTATGGCTACACCTTC.

V usage is TRBV9 and J usage is TRBJ2-3; TRBD1 matches 9 bases. The germline V gene has CDR1 SGDLS and CDR2 YYNGEE. The V and J ends lost 2 bases and 1 base, in that order; junction bases with no gene match: 2. The CDR3 is 15 amino acids. The CDR3 is CASSVTGGGTDTQYF. The CDR3 nucleotides read TGTGCCAGCAGCGTTACAGGGGGCGGCACAGATACGCAGTATTTT.

The V gene is TRBV29-1, the J gene TRBJ1-2; the D is unclear. CDR3 length: 13 amino acids. Germline V gives CDR1 SQVTM, CDR2 ANQGSEA. Trimming took off 5 bases at V and 8 bases at J, with 18 bases between the two ends. The CDR3 coding sequence is TGCAGCGTTCTGGAGCCGGTCGGGGTCGGCTACACCTTC. Translating it yields CSVLEPVGVGYTF.

The chain is built from TRBV7-2 and TRBJ1-5; tentatively, D is TRBD1 (6 bases). Germline CDR1 and CDR2: SGHTA and FQGNSA. V was trimmed by 5 bases and J by 1 base, leaving 12 bases between them. This CDR3 has 15 residues. In DNA form, the CDR3 reads TGTGCCAGCAGCCCGAGGGGACAAAGCAATCAGCCCCAGCATTTT. Translated, it gives CASSPRGQSNQPQHF.

This sequence joins TRBV7-2 and TRBJ1-3; a weak D match, TRBD1 (5 bases). Trimming removed 5 bases at V and 7 bases at J, with 21 bases between. This CDR3 contains 16 residues. Germline values: CDR1 SGHTA, CDR2 FQGNSA. The CDR3 sequence is CASSPLGALGVNTIYF. The CDR3 nucleotides are TGTGCCAGCAGCCCCCTTGGGGCCCTAGGGGTCAACACCATATATTTT.

The chain is built from TRBV19 and TRBJ1-1; no reliable D call. The CDR3 has 14 amino acids. Trimming took off 3 bases at V and 6 bases at J, with 14 bases between the two ends. The V gene's germline CDR1 is LNHDA and CDR2 SQIVND (reference sequence). CDR3 loop: CASSIFDGVPEAFF. The CDR3 DNA reads TGTGCCAGTAGTATCTTCGACGGAGTCCCTGAAGCTTTCTTT.

V is TRBV30 and J is TRBJ2-7, with TRBD1 as a possible D gene (6 bases). The CDR3 sequence is 14 residues long. Trimming took 5 bases from V and 7 from J, leaving 21 bases between them. The germline CDR1 and CDR2 sequences are GTSNPN and SVGIG (reference sequence). In nucleotides, the CDR3 is TGTGCCTGGGAAGAACCTGGGACAATCAGGGAGCAGTACTTC. Its translation is CAWEEPGTIREQYF.

This rearrangement joins TRBV3-1 (or the pseudogene TRBV3-2) to TRBJ2-7; TRBD1 is a possible D gene (5 bases). V was clipped by 0 bases and J by 3 bases, with 9 bases between them. This CDR3 contains 14 residues. Germline V CDR1 and CDR2: LGHDT, YNNKEL (reference sequence). In nucleotides, the CDR3 is TGTGCCAGCAGCCAAGAAGTAGGGGACTACGAGCAGTACTTC. This sequence encodes CASSQEVGDYEQYF.

V and J are TRBV3-1 (or the pseudogene TRBV3-2) and TRBJ1-2; D might be TRBD1 (5 bases). The CDR3 extends over 16 amino acids. Germline assignment: CDR1 LGHDT and CDR2 YNNKEL (reference sequence). Trimming cost V 3 bases and J 5 bases, with 19 bases left between them. The chain's CDR3 is CASSQVGGTGNYGYTF. The CDR3 region has the DNA TGTGCCAGCAGCCAGGTCGGCGGGACGGGGAATTATGGCTACACCTTC.

V usage is TRBV6-2 or TRBV6-3 and J usage is TRBJ1-5; 9 nucleotides agree with TRBD1. Germline CDR1 reads MNHEY; CDR2 reads SVGEGT. CDR3 length: 17 residues. Trimming removed 2 bases from V and 6 bases from J; junction bases left unmatched: 11. The CDR3 sequence: CASSYETGGEMSQPQHF. The CDR3 DNA reads TGTGCCAGCAGTTACGAGACAGGGGGAGAGATGAGTCAGCCCCAGCATTTT.

This chain connects TRBV7-3 to TRBJ2-2; 7 bases are a match to TRBD2. The CDR3 totals 14 residues. Per germline, CDR1 SGHTA and CDR2 FQGTGA. V gave up 10 bases and J gave up 0 bases; unmatched junction bases: 5. The CDR3 loop is CATRLAANTGELFF. The CDR3 nucleotides read TGTGCCACTCGGCTAGCGGCGAACACCGGGGAGCTGTTTTTT.

The V and J genes are TRBV11-1 and TRBJ2-7, with D perhaps matching TRBD1 (6 bases). The germline CDR1 and CDR2 sequences are SGHAT and FQDESV (reference sequence). The ends were cut back, 8 bases at V and 4 bases at J, with 18 bases in the middle. This CDR3 spans 14 amino acids. Written as DNA, the CDR3 is TGTGCCAGCGACAGTAATAAGGGGGAATACGAGCAGTACTTC. Amino acids: CASDSNKGEYEQYF.

J is TRBJ2-7 and V is TRBV7-9; 13 positions agree with TRBD2. Trimming took 5 bases from V and 4 from J; bases not matched to a gene: 5. The CDR3 has 15 residues. From germline, CDR1 is SEHNR and CDR2 FQNEAQ (reference sequence). CDR3 coding DNA: TGTGCCAGCAGCAGACTAGCGGGGGGTCTTTACGAGCAGTACTTC. Amino acid sequence: CASSRLAGGLYEQYF.

The chain employs TRBV6-5 and TRBJ2-5; 13 bases are shared with TRBD2. CDR3 length: 16 amino acids. V trimming: 2 bases; J trimming: 2 bases; junction bases outside the gene matches: 2. Germline V gives CDR1 MNHEY, CDR2 SVGAGI. The CDR3 coding sequence is TGTGCCAGCAGTTACGGGACTAGCGGGGTTCAAGAGACCCAGTACTTC. This translates into CASSYGTSGVQETQYF.

V gene TRBV28 combines with J gene TRBJ1-2; D perhaps matches TRBD1 (6 bases). Germline CDR1 is MDHEN and CDR2 is SYDVKM. The CDR3 totals 14 residues. Trimming cost V 5 bases and J 8 bases, with 18 bases left between them. CDR3 coding DNA: TGTGCCAGCAGTCCGCCAGAGGCCAGGGGAGGCTACACCTTC. This gives the protein CASSPPEARGGYTF.

The V and J genes are TRBV11-1 and TRBJ1-4; no clear D gene. With 5 bases removed from V and 0 bases from J, the gap between germline ends came to 10 bases. The CDR3 is made up of 15 amino acids. The germline V gene has CDR1 SGHAT and CDR2 FQDESV (reference sequence). The CDR3 sequence is CASSRKTATNEKLFF. The DNA of the CDR3 is TGTGCCAGCAGCCGGAAAACAGCAACTAATGAAAAACTGTTTTTT.

This chain links TRBV7-2 with TRBJ1-5, with 8 bases aligning to TRBD1. The germline V gene has CDR1 SGHTA and CDR2 FQGNSA. J lost 5 bases, V lost 1 base, and 4 bases had no gene match. This CDR3 is 15 amino acids long. This chain's CDR3 is CASSLDGTGDQPQHF. CDR3 nucleotides: TGTGCCAGCAGCTTAGACGGGACAGGAGATCAGCCCCAGCATTTT.

This clone was seen a handful of times. The rearrangement joins TRBV6-6 to TRBJ1-5; a possible D gene is TRBD1 (6 bases). With 3 bases removed from V and 7 bases from J, the gap between germline ends came to 16 bases. This CDR3 contains 15 residues. Germline lookup yields CDR1 MNHNY and CDR2 SVGAGI (reference sequence). In nucleotides, the CDR3 is TGTGCCAGCAGTTATAGTGTAACAGGGCAACAGCCCCAGCATTTT. Encoded protein: CASSYSVTGQQPQHF.

This sequence joins TRBV3-1 (or the pseudogene TRBV3-2) and TRBJ1-1, with 11 bases lining up with TRBD1. Looked up from germline, CDR1 is LGHDT and CDR2 is YNNKEL (reference sequence). The length of the CDR3 is 17 residues. V lost 3 bases to trimming and J lost 5 bases; unmatched junction nucleotides: 11. CDR3 DNA sequence: TGTGCCAGCAGCCACGTCGGACAGGGGGCAGGGGTTACTGAAGCTTTCTTT. Translating it yields CASSHVGQGAGVTEAFF.

The chain has TRBV2 and TRBJ1-3; weak D call: TRBD1 (5 bases). Trimming cost V 1 base and J 4 bases, with 11 bases left between them. This CDR3 contains 15 residues. Germline V gives CDR1 SNHLY, CDR2 FYNNEI. The CDR3 DNA sequence: TGTGCCAGCAGTGAAGTTCGGACAATGGGAAACACCATATATTTT. It codes for CASSEVRTMGNTIYF.

V gene TRBV15 combines with J gene TRBJ2-1; 8 positions match TRBD1. The CDR3 spans 15 residues. Germline CDR1 is LNHNV and CDR2 is YYDKDF (reference sequence). The junction had 8 bases not matched to a gene; V was cut back by 5 bases and J by 5 bases. CDR3 DNA sequence: TGTGCCACCAGCGTCAGGGGGCAAACCCACAATGAGCAGTTCTTC. Translated: CATSVRGQTHNEQFF.

In this sample, this clone turned up once. The chain has TRBV5-1 and TRBJ2-1; perhaps TRBD2 as D (7 bases). The CDR3 covers 16 residues. The V gene's germline CDR1 is SGHRS and CDR2 YFSETQ. The ends were cut back, 6 bases at V and 0 bases at J, with 16 bases in the middle. The CDR3 loop reads CASNEGGTSSYNEQFF. CDR3 sequence (DNA): TGCGCCAGCAACGAGGGGGGGACAAGCTCCTACAATGAGCAGTTCTTC.

V gene TRBV19 combines with J gene TRBJ1-2; D perhaps matches TRBD1 (5 bases). This CDR3 spans 17 amino acids. Trimming cost V 6 bases and J 4 bases, with 24 bases left between them. Germline CDR1 and CDR2: LNHDA and SQIVND (reference sequence). The CDR3 spells CASSPLISGAGPYGYTF. The CDR3 nucleotides are TGTGCCAGTAGCCCACTTATCTCCGGGGCGGGGCCCTATGGCTACACCTTC.

This sequence joins TRBV18 and TRBJ1-5, with D possibly being TRBD1 (6 bases). This CDR3 has 19 residues. Germline-derived CDR1 and CDR2 are KGHSH and LQKENI. Trimming pared 2 bases from V and 0 bases from J, leaving 20 bases between. The CDR3 DNA is TGTGCCAGCTCACCAACGAACGTGGGGGCTGGTGGTAGCAATCAGCCCCAGCATTTT. Encoded protein: CASSPTNVGAGGSNQPQHF.

The chain couples TRBV2 to TRBJ1-1; 7 bases agree with TRBD1. V lost 7 bases, J lost 0 bases, and 2 bases stayed unmatched. Germline V gene data show CDR1 as SNHLY and CDR2 as FYNNEI. The CDR3 loop spans 13 amino acids. This chain's CDR3 is CASIRGMNTEAFF. Written as DNA, the CDR3 is TGTGCCAGCATCAGGGGGATGAACACTGAAGCTTTCTTT.

The CDR3 reads CASSQGSSSYNEQFF. CDR3 DNA sequence: TGTGCCAGCAGCCAGGGGTCCAGCTCCTACAATGAGCAGTTCTTC. The V call is TRBV7-8, the J call TRBJ2-1; D might be TRBD1 (6 bases). Trimming stripped 5 bases from V and 0 bases from J, with 11 bases between. The CDR3 runs to 15 residues. Germline CDR1 reads SGHVS; CDR2 reads FQNEAQ.